One and the same sample provided the 23 T cell receptor beta chains below, sequenced in a study of cytomegalovirus exposure and HLA in healthy donors. Vbeta (60) and Jbeta (13) primers were used in the PCR. The protocol was immunoSEQ multiplex PCR, while the TCRdb copy is restricted to in-frame clones and leaves out a portion. Here the sample spans more than 85,000 clones, around 76% being singletons. The specimen was PBMCs. These receptors all stem from a man between 35 and 55 years old in good health and CMV-seropositive.

J is TRBJ2-5 and V is TRBV5-4, with a weak D call TRBD2 (6 bases). Looked up from germline, CDR1 is SGHNT and CDR2 is YYREEE (reference sequence). This CDR3 contains 14 residues. V was pared by 2 bases and J by 11 bases, with 19 bases between. The CDR3 loop is CASSLERGAWEQYF. DNA of the CDR3: TGTGCCAGCAGCTTAGAGCGCGGGGCGTGGGAGCAGTACTTC.

This clone was found a few times. The chain uses TRBV4-3 and TRBJ2-5; TRBD2 is a possible D gene (5 bases). The V gene's germline CDR1 is LGHNA and CDR2 YSLEER. Trimming stripped 3 bases from V and 2 bases from J, with 13 bases between. The CDR3 totals 15 residues. The DNA of the CDR3 is TGCGCCAGCAGCCAGACCCCGGGAACGCAAGAGACCCAGTACTTC. The encoded protein is CASSQTPGTQETQYF.

This sequence joins TRBV11-3 and TRBJ2-4; 8 nucleotides align to TRBD2. Germline lookup yields CDR1 SGHNT and CDR2 YENEEA. With 5 bases clipped from V and 1 base from J, the junction kept 4 bases outside the gene matches. The CDR3 runs to 15 residues. In DNA form, the CDR3 reads TGTGCCAGCAGCCGTTTAGCGGGGGCCAAAAACATTCAGTACTTC. Protein product: CASSRLAGAKNIQYF.

V usage is TRBV2 and J usage is TRBJ2-7, with 7 positions matching TRBD2. The CDR3 spans 13 residues. In germline, CDR1 is SNHLY, CDR2 FYNNEI. V was clipped by 4 bases and J by 6 bases; unmatched bases: 6. The CDR3 bases are TGTGCCAGCAGTGTATTGGGGGAGGGCGAGCAGTACTTC. Translating gives CASSVLGEGEQYF.

This chain joins TRBV7-6 and TRBJ2-5, with 7 bases that match TRBD2. The J call could be wrong; TRBJ2-7 is a better fit for the DNA end. This CDR3 is 15 amino acids long. Germline V gene data show CDR1 as SGHVS and CDR2 as FNYEAQ. The CDR3 sequence: CASSVRGGSSYEQYF. CDR3 nucleotide sequence: TGTGCCAGCAGCGTCCGCGGCGGGAGCTCCTACGAGCAGTACTTC.

The chain has TRBV7-3 and TRBJ1-1, with 8 positions matching TRBD1. V dropped 4 bases and J dropped 7; count of bases not matched to a gene: 8. Germline V CDR1 and CDR2: SGHTA, FQGTGA. The CDR3 runs 14 residues. The CDR3 loop is CASSSLTGAGEAFF. For the CDR3, the DNA is TGTGCCAGCAGCTCCTTGACAGGGGCCGGTGAAGCTTTCTTT.

The chain couples TRBV7-2 to TRBJ2-3, with TRBD1 identical over 7 bases. This CDR3 contains 14 residues. CDR1 is SGHTA, CDR2 FQGNSA, per germline. V lost 5 bases, J lost 3 bases, and 5 bases stayed unmatched. The chain's CDR3 is CASSPWTGTDTQYF. CDR3 DNA: TGTGCCAGCAGCCCCTGGACAGGTACAGATACGCAGTATTTT.

This sequence joins TRBV29-1 and TRBJ2-3; D may be TRBD2 (6 bases). CDR1 and CDR2 from the germline V gene are SQVTM and ANQGSEA. The length of the CDR3 is 14 residues. V was shortened by 7 bases and J by 4 bases, with 18 bases between the two germline ends. The CDR3 is CSARSLANADTQYF. DNA of the CDR3: TGCAGCGCCAGGTCACTAGCTAACGCAGATACGCAGTATTTT.

V and J are TRBV18 and TRBJ2-1; 8 positions agree with TRBD2. Losses at the gene ends were 2 bases for V and 2 bases for J; bases not matched to a gene: 2. In germline, CDR1 is KGHSH, CDR2 LQKENI. The CDR3 extends over 15 amino acids. CDR3 in amino acids: CASSPNSGAYNEQFF. For the CDR3, the DNA is TGTGCCAGCTCACCAAATAGCGGGGCCTACAATGAGCAGTTCTTC.

The V gene is TRBV4-2, the J gene TRBJ1-1, with D possibly matching TRBD1 (5 bases). CDR3 length: 12 residues. Germline CDR1 LGHNA, CDR2 YNFKEQ. The V end was cut by 8 bases, the J end by 1 base, with 8 bases between. The CDR3 nucleotides are TGTGCCAGCGGCAGGGCGAACACTGAAGCTTTCTTT. It translates to CASGRANTEAFF.

This clone was counted once. The V call is TRBV30, the J call TRBJ2-2; 10 nucleotides agree with TRBD1. Germline-derived CDR1 and CDR2 are GTSNPN and SVGIG (reference sequence). This CDR3 is 14 amino acids long. The V gene end was trimmed by 2 bases and the J gene end by 5 bases; junction bases not matched to a gene: 2. Here the CDR3 reads CAWSRTGGTGELFF. The CDR3 coding sequence is TGTGCCTGGAGTAGGACAGGGGGAACCGGGGAGCTGTTTTTT.

The chain combines TRBV7-8 with TRBJ2-5; 8 bases are shared with TRBD2. Near its end, the DNA agrees better with TRBJ2-7, so the J call may be wrong. The CDR3 contains 15 residues. CDR1 and CDR2 from the germline V gene are SGHVS and FQNEAQ. The CDR3 DNA reads as TGTGCCAGCAGCTCCGGCGGTAGCGGGACCTACGAGCAGTACTTC. The encoded protein is CASSSGGSGTYEQYF.

V is TRBV9 and J is TRBJ1-1; no firm D call. CDR3 length: 16 amino acids. Germline lookup yields CDR1 SGDLS and CDR2 YYNGEE. Trimming took 6 bases from V and 0 from J, leaving 18 bases between them. This CDR3 is CASTPSPSGMNTEAFF. CDR3 sequence (DNA): TGTGCCAGCACTCCTTCACCTAGCGGGATGAACACTGAAGCTTTCTTT. Full variable domain (rest looked up from reference TRBV9 and TRBJ1-1): DSGVTQTPKHLITATGQRVTLRCSPRSGDLSVYWYQQSLDQGLQFLIQYYNGEERAKGNILERFSAQQFPDLHSELNLSSLELGDSALYFCASTPSPSGMNTEAFFGQGTRLTVV.

The sample holds a few counts of this clone. The chain employs TRBV9 and TRBJ2-7; 7 bases are shared with TRBD2. CDR3 size: 13 residues. Trimming cost V 5 bases and J 5 bases; bases outside gene matches: 7. Germline CDR1 SGDLS, CDR2 YYNGEE. The CDR3 is CASSAGVGNEQYF. CDR3 sequence (DNA): TGTGCCAGCAGTGCGGGAGTGGGAAACGAGCAGTACTTC.

The rearrangement uses TRBV5-8 and TRBJ2-3, with a possible D match to TRBD2 (6 bases). Germline loops: CDR1 SGHTS, CDR2 YDEGEE. V lost 4 bases and J 2 bases, leaving 14 bases between the germline ends. There are 15 residues in the CDR3. The CDR3 here is CASSSGLKLTDTQYF. DNA for the CDR3: TGTGCCAGCAGCAGTGGACTAAAGCTCACAGATACGCAGTATTTT.

The sample holds one count of this clone. The chain joins TRBV9 to TRBJ1-4, with D tentatively TRBD1 (6 bases). The CDR3 is 15 amino acids. Trimming stripped 4 bases from V and 6 bases from J, with 16 bases between. Germline CDR1 and CDR2: SGDLS and YYNGEE. Here the CDR3 DNA reads TGTGCCAGCAGCCTGAGTCCGGGGGGCCATGAAAAACTGTTTTTT. As protein: CASSLSPGGHEKLFF.

This sequence joins TRBV5-4 and TRBJ2-7, with 13 bases fitting TRBD2. Looked up from germline, CDR1 is SGHNT and CDR2 is YYREEE (reference sequence). The CDR3 runs 15 residues. The V gene end was trimmed by 5 bases and the J gene end by 3 bases; junction bases not matched to a gene: 5. Here the CDR3 DNA reads TGTGCCAGCAGTACGGGGACTAGCGGGGTCTACGAGCAGTACTTC. Amino acid sequence: CASSTGTSGVYEQYF.

This clone is a singleton in its sample. The V gene is TRBV6-4, the J gene TRBJ1-3; tentative D call: TRBD1 (5 bases). The CDR3 covers 17 residues. Germline V gene data show CDR1 as MRHNA and CDR2 as SNTAGT. With 4 bases removed from V and 1 base from J, the gap between germline ends came to 17 bases. The DNA for the CDR3 is TGTGCCAGCAGTGCTTTTCCCCCCAGGGTGTCTGGAAACACCATATATTTT. This codes for CASSAFPPRVSGNTIYF.

This clone has a handful of counts. The gene calls are TRBV19 and TRBJ2-7; weak D call: TRBD1 (7 bases). V was clipped by 3 bases and J by 4 bases, with 19 bases between them. Per germline, CDR1 LNHDA and CDR2 SQIVND (reference sequence). The CDR3 runs to 16 residues. In nucleotides, the CDR3 is TGTGCCAGTAGTATGGAGGGCAGGGGGAGCTTATACGAGCAGTACTTC. Its protein is CASSMEGRGSLYEQYF.

V is TRBV2 and J is TRBJ2-3, with a weak D call TRBD2 (6 bases). CDR1 is SNHLY, CDR2 FYNNEI, per germline. Trimming removed 6 bases from V and 1 base from J, with 17 bases in between. This CDR3 spans 16 amino acids. CDR3 DNA sequence: TGTGCCAGCAGGGGGGGTGGGACGCCCCGCACAGATACGCAGTATTTT. Its translation is CASRGGGTPRTDTQYF.

This clone came up a few times. The V gene is TRBV7-9, the J gene TRBJ2-7, with TRBD2 identical over 7 bases. The CDR3 is made up of 14 amino acids. V lost 5 bases, J lost 3 bases, and 7 bases stayed unmatched. Germline loops: CDR1 SEHNR, CDR2 FQNEAQ (reference sequence). The CDR3 reads CASSPYQRDYEQYF. The CDR3 DNA follows: TGTGCCAGCAGCCCCTATCAGCGGGACTACGAGCAGTACTTC.

This chain joins TRBV2 and TRBJ2-5, with 8 bases identical to TRBD2. The CDR3 covers 14 residues. The V gene end was trimmed by 8 bases and the J gene end by 0 bases; junction bases not matched to a gene: 5. Germline V gives CDR1 SNHLY, CDR2 FYNNEI. CDR3 coding DNA: TGTGCCAGCGGTAGCGGGGCGTACCAAGAGACCCAGTACTTC. Residues: CASGSGAYQETQYF.

V and J are TRBV6-5 and TRBJ1-5; unclear D gene. CDR3 length: 15 residues. The V gene's germline CDR1 is MNHEY and CDR2 SVGAGI. V lost 8 bases to trimming and J lost 0 bases, with 14 bases between them. As DNA, the CDR3 is TGTGCCAGCGGGCCAGTACGTTTTAGCAATCAGCCCCAGCATTTT. Protein sequence: CASGPVRFSNQPQHF.